The present entry profiles one T cell receptor beta chain with its context. This sample is part of a study of cytomegalovirus exposure and HLA in healthy donors. The method was immunoSEQ multiplex PCR; TCRdb's version includes in-frame clones alone and lacks a portion of them. The table includes 60,000 to 85,000 clones, nearly 95% detected once. This receptor was obtained from a man aged 18 to 30 in good health and CMV-seropositive. The sequenced sample was PBMCs.

The CDR3 sequence is CASSSPGTGVSGELFF. Written as DNA, the CDR3 is TGTGCCAGCAGTTCCCCGGGGACAGGGGTTTCCGGGGAGCTGTTTTTT. V usage is TRBV5-4 and J usage is TRBJ2-2; TRBD1 agrees at 10 bases. The CDR3 length is 16 residues. The germline gives CDR1 SGHNT, CDR2 YYREEE (reference sequence). Trimming took 5 bases from V and 6 from J; bases not matched to a gene: 10.